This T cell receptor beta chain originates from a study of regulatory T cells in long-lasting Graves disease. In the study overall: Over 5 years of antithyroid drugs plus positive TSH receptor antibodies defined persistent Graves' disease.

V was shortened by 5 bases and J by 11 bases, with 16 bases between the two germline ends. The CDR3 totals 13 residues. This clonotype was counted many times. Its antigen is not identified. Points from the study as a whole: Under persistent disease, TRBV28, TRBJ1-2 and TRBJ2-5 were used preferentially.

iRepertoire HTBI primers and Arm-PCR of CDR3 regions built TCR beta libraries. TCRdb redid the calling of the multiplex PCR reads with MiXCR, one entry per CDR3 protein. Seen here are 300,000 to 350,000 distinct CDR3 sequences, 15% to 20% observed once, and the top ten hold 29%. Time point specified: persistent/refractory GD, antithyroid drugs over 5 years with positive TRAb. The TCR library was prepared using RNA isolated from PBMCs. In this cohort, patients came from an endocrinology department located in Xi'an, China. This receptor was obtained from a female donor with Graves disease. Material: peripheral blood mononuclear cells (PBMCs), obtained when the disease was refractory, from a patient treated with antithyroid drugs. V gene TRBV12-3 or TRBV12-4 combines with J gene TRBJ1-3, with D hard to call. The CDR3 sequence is CASSPQSFAAIYF. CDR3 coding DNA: TGTGCCAGCAGTCCCCAATCGTTCGCCGCCATATATTTT.